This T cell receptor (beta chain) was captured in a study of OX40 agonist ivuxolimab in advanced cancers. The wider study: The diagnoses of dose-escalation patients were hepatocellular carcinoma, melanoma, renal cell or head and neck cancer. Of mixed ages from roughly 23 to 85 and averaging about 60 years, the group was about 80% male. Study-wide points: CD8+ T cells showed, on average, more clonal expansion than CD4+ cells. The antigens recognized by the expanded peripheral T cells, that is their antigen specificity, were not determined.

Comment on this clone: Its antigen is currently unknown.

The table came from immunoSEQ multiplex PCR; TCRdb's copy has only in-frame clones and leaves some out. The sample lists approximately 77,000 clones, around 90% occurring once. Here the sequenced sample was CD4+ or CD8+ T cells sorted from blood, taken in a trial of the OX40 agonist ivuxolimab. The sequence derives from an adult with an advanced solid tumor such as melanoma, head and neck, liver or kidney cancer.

The CDR3 region has the DNA TGTGCCTGGACCTTTAGCGGGAGTGTCACAGATACGCAGTATTTT. Protein product: CAWTFSGSVTDTQYF. The chain has TRBV30 and TRBJ2-3, with 9 bases identical to TRBD2. V was clipped by 4 bases and J by 2 bases; unmatched bases: 7. Germline-derived CDR1 and CDR2 are GTSNPN and SVGIG (reference sequence). The CDR3 loop spans 15 amino acids. The full variable domain, with the rest looked up from reference TRBV30 and TRBJ2-3, is SQTIHQWPATLVQPVGSPLSLECTVEGTSNPNLYWYRQAAGRGLQLLFYSVGIGQISSEVPQNLSASRPQDRQFILSSKKLLLSDSGFYLCAWTFSGSVTDTQYFGPGTRLTVL.